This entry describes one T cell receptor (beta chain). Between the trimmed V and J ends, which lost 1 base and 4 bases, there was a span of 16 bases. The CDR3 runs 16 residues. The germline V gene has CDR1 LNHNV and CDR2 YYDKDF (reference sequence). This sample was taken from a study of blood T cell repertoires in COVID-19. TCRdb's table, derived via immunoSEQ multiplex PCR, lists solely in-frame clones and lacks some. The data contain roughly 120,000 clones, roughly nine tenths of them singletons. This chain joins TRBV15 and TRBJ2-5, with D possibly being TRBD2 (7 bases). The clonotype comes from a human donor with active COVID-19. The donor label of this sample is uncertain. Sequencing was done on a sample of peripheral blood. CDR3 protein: CATSRAQRGQLETQYF. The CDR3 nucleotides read TGTGCCACCAGCAGAGCCCAGCGGGGACAATTAGAGACCCAGTACTTC.